The sequence of this TCR beta chain was determined in a study of radiotherapy plus CTLA-4 blockade in lung cancer. Study-level information: Objective response rate was over 15%; disease control rate, under 35%. Study-wide points: TCR clones from tumors expanded in blood after radiotherapy plus ipilimumab.

In the case of this clone: Its antigen is as yet unknown.

Patients with chemo-refractory metastatic non-small-cell lung cancer received focal radiation plus CTLA-4 blockade with ipilimumab. Assay: immunoSEQ multiplex PCR; the TCRdb copy retains only in-frame clones and omits some. There are around 40,000 clones in the sample; 75% occur only once, and 9.8% lies in the top ten. The germline V and J ends were trimmed by 5 bases and 0 bases, with 16 bases remaining between them. Per the germline V gene, CDR1 is MNHNY and CDR2 is SVGAGI (reference sequence). CDR3 length: 16 residues. The chain couples TRBV6-6 to TRBJ1-2; D not resolved. The sequences come from peripheral blood, collected from a patient treated with radiotherapy plus ipilimumab. The sequence was collected from a human donor with non-small cell lung cancer who had stable disease on radiotherapy plus ipilimumab. The CDR3 protein is CASSPAEPTSNYGYTF. CDR3 DNA sequence: TGTGCCAGCAGTCCCGCGGAGCCAACTTCTAACTATGGCTACACCTTC.